The next 22 T cell receptor beta chains were all read from a single sample in a study of OX40 agonist ivuxolimab in advanced cancers. Clones were sequenced by immunoSEQ multiplex PCR, and TCRdb holds only the in-frame ones, with some missing. The repertoire holds approximately 84,000 clones, with roughly nine tenths as singletons. This specimen was CD4+ or CD8+ T cells sorted from blood, taken in a trial of the OX40 agonist ivuxolimab. These receptors were collected from an adult with an advanced solid tumor such as melanoma, head and neck, liver or kidney cancer.

The chain carries TRBV7-2 and TRBJ1-1; maybe TRBD1 (6 bases). Germline CDR1 is SGHTA and CDR2 is FQGNSA. The CDR3 length is 14 residues. Deletions cut 1 base from V and 4 bases from J, with 10 bases between. The CDR3, as DNA: TGTGCCAGCAGCTTAGTCACAGGGATCACTGAAGCTTTCTTT. This encodes CASSLVTGITEAFF.

The chain links TRBV7-2 to TRBJ1-5; no definite D call. Germline loops: CDR1 SGHTA, CDR2 FQGNSA. The V gene lost 2 bases and the J gene lost 1 base, with 3 bases spanning the gap. This CDR3 has 13 residues. The CDR3 region is CASSLISNQPQHF. The DNA of the CDR3 is TGTGCCAGCAGCTTAATCAGCAATCAGCCCCAGCATTTT.

This clone was recorded only once. V usage is TRBV7-9 and J usage is TRBJ2-1, with TRBD1 matching 10 bases. The CDR3 extends over 13 amino acids. V trimming: 8 bases; J trimming: 7 bases; junction bases outside the gene matches: 5. Germline CDR1 is SEHNR and CDR2 is FQNEAQ (reference sequence). In DNA, the CDR3 is TGTGCCAGCGGACAGGGGGTGAGAAATGAGCAGTTCTTC. It translates to CASGQGVRNEQFF.

The V call is TRBV9, the J call TRBJ2-5; D is tentatively TRBD1 or TRBD2 (5 bases each). Germline-derived CDR1 and CDR2 are SGDLS and YYNGEE. Trimming took 0 bases from V and 5 from J, leaving 11 bases between them. The CDR3 sequence is 14 residues long. CDR3 DNA: TGTGCCAGCAGCGTAGGGAACTGGGGGGAGACCCAGTACTTC. Protein: CASSVGNWGETQYF. The full variable domain, completed using reference TRBV9 and TRBJ2-5, is DSGVTQTPKHLITATGQRVTLRCSPRSGDLSVYWYQQSLDQGLQFLIQYYNGEERAKGNILERFSAQQFPDLHSELNLSSLELGDSALYFCASSVGNWGETQYFGPGTRLLVL.

The rearrangement links TRBV2 to TRBJ2-2; 7 bases fit TRBD1. This CDR3 has 15 amino acids. V lost 0 bases, J lost 6 bases, and 4 bases stayed unmatched. Germline values: CDR1 SNHLY, CDR2 FYNNEI. The CDR3 sequence: CASSEALGGSGELFF. CDR3 bases: TGTGCCAGCAGTGAAGCGTTAGGGGGCTCCGGGGAGCTGTTTTTT.

This clone has more than one count but fewer than ten. The rearrangement joins TRBV5-5 to TRBJ2-5; the D gene is possibly TRBD2 (6 bases). The V gene lost 4 bases and the J gene lost 0 bases, with 13 bases spanning the gap. CDR1 is SGHKS and CDR2 is YYEKEE in the germline V gene (reference sequence). CDR3 size: 15 residues. The CDR3 is CASSRQSSDQETQYF. The CDR3 DNA reads as TGTGCCAGCAGCCGACAATCTAGCGACCAAGAGACCCAGTACTTC.

This clone was seen just once. This chain uses TRBV4-1 with TRBJ1-1; 7 bases are a match to TRBD1. J gave up 5 bases and V 0 bases, and 3 bases lay outside the gene matches. CDR3 length equals 14 residues. CDR1 is MGHRA, CDR2 YSYEKL, per germline. The CDR3 nucleotides read TGCGCCAGCAGCCAAGAGGTCAGGGGGACTGAAGCTTTCTTT. Translated: CASSQEVRGTEAFF.

J is TRBJ2-3 and V is TRBV6-1; a possible D gene is TRBD2 (7 bases). CDR3 length: 16 residues. Germline V gives CDR1 MNHNS, CDR2 SASEGT. The V gene lost 2 bases and the J gene lost 2 bases, with 14 bases spanning the gap. The CDR3 nucleotides are TGTGCCAGCAGTGAATTCGGGGGGCAGATCACAGATACGCAGTATTTT. It translates to CASSEFGGQITDTQYF.

V gene TRBV28 combines with J gene TRBJ2-1; D possibly uses TRBD1 or TRBD2 (5 bases each). CDR1 and CDR2 (germline): MDHEN, SYDVKM. This CDR3 is 20 amino acids long. V lost 5 bases, J lost 4 bases, and 30 bases lay in between. The CDR3 is CASSPGSLLAGPLGYNEQFF. CDR3 nucleotide sequence: TGTGCCAGCAGTCCAGGGTCTTTATTGGCGGGTCCCTTGGGGTACAATGAGCAGTTCTTC. Drawing the rest from reference TRBV28 and TRBJ2-1, the complete variable domain is DVKVTQSSRYLVKRTGEKVFLECVQDMDHENMFWYRQDPGLGLRLIYFSYDVKMKEKGDIPEGYSVSREKKERFSLILESASTNQTSMYLCASSPGSLLAGPLGYNEQFFGPGTRLTVL.

V gene TRBV6-5 combines with J gene TRBJ2-7, with 7 nucleotides matching TRBD1. In germline, CDR1 is MNHEY, CDR2 SVGAGI. V lost 5 bases and J lost 3; bases outside the gene matches: 1. The CDR3 spans 12 residues. CDR3 residues: CASSRTGYEQYF. DNA of the CDR3: TGTGCCAGCAGTCGGACAGGCTACGAGCAGTACTTC.

This rearrangement joins TRBV28 to TRBJ2-1, with unresolved D. Germline V lookup: CDR1 MDHEN, CDR2 SYDVKM. The CDR3 loop spans 17 amino acids. V lost 7 bases and J 0 bases, leaving 19 bases between the germline ends. The chain's CDR3 is CASTRHQPEDSYNEQFF. Here the CDR3 DNA reads TGTGCCAGCACCCGACATCAACCGGAAGACTCCTACAATGAGCAGTTCTTC.

The gene calls are TRBV30 and TRBJ2-3, with 12 bases matching TRBD2. V lost 5 bases and J lost 4; bases outside the gene matches: 1. This CDR3 is 13 amino acids long. CDR1 is GTSNPN, CDR2 SVGIG, per germline (reference sequence). The CDR3 loop reads CAWGLAGSDTQYF. The CDR3 bases are TGTGCCTGGGGACTAGCGGGATCAGATACGCAGTATTTT.

The chain recombines TRBV15 with TRBJ2-1; 8 nucleotides align to TRBD1. The CDR3 is 15 amino acids. Germline CDR1 LNHNV, CDR2 YYDKDF (reference sequence). Trimming took 5 bases from V and 5 from J; bases not matched to a gene: 8. As DNA, the CDR3 is TGTGCCACCAGCTCCTGGACAGGGTTGGACAATGAGCAGTTCTTC. It is translated as CATSSWTGLDNEQFF.

This rearrangement joins TRBV19 to TRBJ1-2; D uncertain. Germline V CDR1 and CDR2: LNHDA, SQIVND (reference sequence). The CDR3 length is 16 residues. Trimming left V 5 bases short and J 2 bases short, with 18 bases between. The CDR3 DNA reads TGTGCCAGTAGTCCCTCAGACACTGGCAGGAACTATGGCTACACCTTC. As protein: CASSPSDTGRNYGYTF.

V is TRBV28 and J is TRBJ2-1; 8 bases align to TRBD2. The trim removed 7 bases at V and 6 bases at J, leaving 5 bases unmatched. In germline, CDR1 is MDHEN, CDR2 SYDVKM. The CDR3 has 13 residues. CDR3 residues: CASTVGTSNEQFF. In DNA, the CDR3 is TGTGCCAGCACCGTCGGGACTAGCAATGAGCAGTTCTTC.

Concerning this clone itself: Mismatch with germline at one junction end may stem from a read error. This same CDR3 is encoded by further DNA sequences in the sample. This chain joins TRBV30 and TRBJ2-2; 7 nucleotides align to TRBD1. CDR1 and CDR2 from the germline V gene are GTSNPN and SVGIG (reference sequence). CDR3 size: 14 residues. The CDR3 protein is CAWSVLRGPGELFF. CDR3 in DNA: TGTGCCTGGAGTGTACTTAGGGGGCCCGGGGAACTGTTTTTT.

The V and J genes are TRBV29-1 and TRBJ2-7; D is unresolved. CDR1 is SQVTM, CDR2 ANQGSEA, per germline. The CDR3 is 14 residues long. Trimming pared 1 base from V and 0 bases from J, leaving 10 bases between. As DNA, the CDR3 is TGCAGCGTTGAAGTCCGCGCAAGCTCCTACGAGCAGTACTTC. Its translation is CSVEVRASSYEQYF.

The chain couples TRBV10-1 to TRBJ2-1, with 12 bases identical to TRBD2. The CDR3 is 16 residues long. Germline V gives CDR1 WNHNN, CDR2 SYGVQD (reference sequence). The ends lost 6 bases at V and 5 bases at J; junction bases unmatched: 8. CDR3 DNA sequence: TGCGCCAGCAGCGATACCCTAGCGGGGGGGAACAATGAGCAGTTCTTC. Translation gives CASSDTLAGGNNEQFF.

The V gene is TRBV2, the J gene TRBJ1-2; 10 nucleotides line up with TRBD1. The J segment lost 6 bases and the V segment lost 8 bases, leaving 9 bases of the junction unmatched. The CDR3 has 14 amino acids. Germline loops: CDR1 SNHLY, CDR2 FYNNEI. This CDR3 is CASGRDRGGDGYTF. Written as DNA, the CDR3 is TGTGCCAGCGGAAGGGACAGGGGAGGTGATGGCTACACCTTC.

The chain carries TRBV28 and TRBJ1-4, with D possibly matching TRBD1 (6 bases). Per the germline V gene, CDR1 is MDHEN and CDR2 is SYDVKM. The V and J ends lost 5 bases and 3 bases respectively, with 13 bases between them. The CDR3 loop spans 15 amino acids. CDR3 coding DNA: TGTGCCAGCAGTACCGTCAAGGGGGCTAATGAAAAACTGTTTTTT. Amino acid sequence: CASSTVKGANEKLFF.

The rearrangement uses TRBV7-8 and TRBJ2-6; D is possibly TRBD1 (6 bases). Trimming stripped 5 bases from V and 2 bases from J, with 10 bases between. Looked up from germline, CDR1 is SGHVS and CDR2 is FQNEAQ. This CDR3 has 15 amino acids. The CDR3 reads CASSPRGTGANVLTF. Written as DNA, the CDR3 is TGTGCCAGCAGCCCAAGGGGGACTGGGGCCAACGTCCTGACTTTC.

The chain carries TRBV2 and TRBJ2-3; 12 bases map to TRBD2. Germline V gene lookup returns CDR1 SNHLY and CDR2 FYNNEI. CDR3 length: 14 residues. Unmatched junction bases numbered 6, after V lost 9 bases and J lost 5 bases. CDR3 bases: TGTGCCAGGCGGACTAGCGGGGAGTTAGATACGCAGTATTTT. Encoded protein: CARRTSGELDTQYF.